The following is a TCR beta chain sequence with its context. Per the authors' pipeline: Reference gene primer amplification gave nucleated cell count estimates. The repertoire was sequenced with immunoSEQ multiplex PCR; TCRdb's copy has only in-frame clones and lacks some. V, J and clone size derive from that table, while D and trimming were established from the DNA sequence. The sample lists about 180,000 clones; 82% were seen once. The entry originates in a study of blood T cell repertoires in COVID-19. Across the whole study: PBMCs, B-cell-depleted T cells, or T cells provided the cDNA or gDNA that made up the material.

Trimming removed 6 bases at V and 2 bases at J, with 14 bases between. The CDR3 spans 15 residues. Germline V lookup: CDR1 MNHEY, CDR2 SVGAGI. This sequence was found in an elderly woman with active or convalescent COVID-19. This chain joins TRBV6-5 and TRBJ1-3; possible D gene TRBD1, 6 bases. The sequenced sample consisted of peripheral blood. As DNA, the CDR3 is TGTGCCAGCAGCCGAGGACAGCGCGCTGGAAACACCATATATTTT. This gives the protein CASSRGQRAGNTIYF.